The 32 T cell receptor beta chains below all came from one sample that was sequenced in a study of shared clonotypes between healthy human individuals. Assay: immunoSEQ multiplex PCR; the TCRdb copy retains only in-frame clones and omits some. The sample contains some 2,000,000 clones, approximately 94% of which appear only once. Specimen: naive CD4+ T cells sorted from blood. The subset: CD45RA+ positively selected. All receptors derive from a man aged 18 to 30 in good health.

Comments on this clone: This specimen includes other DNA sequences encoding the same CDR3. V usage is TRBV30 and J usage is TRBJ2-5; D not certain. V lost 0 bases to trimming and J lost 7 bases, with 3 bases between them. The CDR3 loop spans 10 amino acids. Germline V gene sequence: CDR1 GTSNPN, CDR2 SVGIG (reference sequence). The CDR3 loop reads CAWSVGTQYF. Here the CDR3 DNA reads TGTGCCTGGAGTGTAGGGACCCAGTACTTC.

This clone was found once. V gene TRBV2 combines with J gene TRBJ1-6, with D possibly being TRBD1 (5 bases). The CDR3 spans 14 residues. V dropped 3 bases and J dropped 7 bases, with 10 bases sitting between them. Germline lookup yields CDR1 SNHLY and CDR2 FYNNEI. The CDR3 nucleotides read TGTGCCAGCAGTGAGCGGAGGACAAATTCACCCCTCCACTTT. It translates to CASSERRTNSPLHF. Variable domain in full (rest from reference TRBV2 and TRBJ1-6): EPEVTQTPSHQVTQMGQEVILRCVPISNHLYFYWYRQILGQKVEFLVSFYNNEISEKSEIFDDQFSVERPDGSNFTLKIRSTKLEDSAMYFCASSERRTNSPLHFGNGTRLTVT.

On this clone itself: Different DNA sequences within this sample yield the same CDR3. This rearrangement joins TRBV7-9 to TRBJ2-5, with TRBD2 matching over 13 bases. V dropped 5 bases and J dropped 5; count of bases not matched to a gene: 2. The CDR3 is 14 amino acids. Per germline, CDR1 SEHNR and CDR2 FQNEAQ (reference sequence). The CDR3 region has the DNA TGTGCCAGCAGCCCGGGACTAGCGGGGGAGACCCAGTACTTC. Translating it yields CASSPGLAGETQYF. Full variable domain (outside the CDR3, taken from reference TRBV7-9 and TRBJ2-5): DTGVSQNPRHKITKRGQNVTFRCDPISEHNRLYWYRQTLGQGPEFLTYFQNEAQLEKSRLLSDRFSAERPKGSFSTLEIQRTEQGDSAMYLCASSPGLAGETQYFGPGTRLLVL.

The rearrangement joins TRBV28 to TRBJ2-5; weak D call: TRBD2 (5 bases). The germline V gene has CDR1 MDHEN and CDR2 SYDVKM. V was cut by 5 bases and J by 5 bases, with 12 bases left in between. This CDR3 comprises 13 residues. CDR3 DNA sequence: TGTGCCAGCAGTCCTCCCGGGATGGAGACCCAGTACTTC. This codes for CASSPPGMETQYF. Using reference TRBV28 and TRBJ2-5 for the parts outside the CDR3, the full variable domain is DVKVTQSSRYLVKRTGEKVFLECVQDMDHENMFWYRQDPGLGLRLIYFSYDVKMKEKGDIPEGYSVSREKKERFSLILESASTNQTSMYLCASSPPGMETQYFGPGTRLLVL.

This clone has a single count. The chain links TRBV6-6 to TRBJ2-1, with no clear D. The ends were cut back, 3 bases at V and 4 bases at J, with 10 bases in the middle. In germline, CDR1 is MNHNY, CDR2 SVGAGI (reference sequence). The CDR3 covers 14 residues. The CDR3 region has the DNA TGTGCCAGCAGTTATTCTACTGATTACAATGAGCAGTTCTTC. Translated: CASSYSTDYNEQFF.

CDR3 coding DNA: TGTGCCACCGCGAGTTTTCCTAGCACAGATACGCAGTATTTT. This sequence encodes CATASFPSTDTQYF. The chain combines TRBV10-3 with TRBJ2-3, with D unresolved. V lost 10 bases and J 0 bases, leaving 14 bases between the germline ends. The CDR3 length is 14 residues. The V gene's germline CDR1 is ENHRY and CDR2 SYGVKD.

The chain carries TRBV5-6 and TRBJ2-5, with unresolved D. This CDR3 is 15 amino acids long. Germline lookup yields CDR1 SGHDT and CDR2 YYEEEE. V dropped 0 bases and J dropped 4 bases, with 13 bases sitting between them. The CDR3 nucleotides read TGTGCCAGCAGCTTGGTAGGCGGTACTGGAGAGACCCAGTACTTC. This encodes CASSLVGGTGETQYF.

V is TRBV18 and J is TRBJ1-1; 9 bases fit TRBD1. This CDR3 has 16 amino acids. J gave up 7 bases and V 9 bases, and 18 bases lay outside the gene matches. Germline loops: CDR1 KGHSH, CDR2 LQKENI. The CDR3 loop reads CASSLVDRGLSGEAFF. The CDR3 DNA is TGTGCCAGTTCCTTAGTGGACAGGGGTTTAAGCGGTGAAGCTTTCTTT.

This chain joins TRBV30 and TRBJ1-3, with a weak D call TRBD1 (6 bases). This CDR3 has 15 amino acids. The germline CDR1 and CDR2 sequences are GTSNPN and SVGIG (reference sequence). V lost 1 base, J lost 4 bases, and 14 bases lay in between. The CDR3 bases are TGTGCCTGGAGTGGCGGGGGGGCTCAAGGAAACACCATATATTTT. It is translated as CAWSGGGAQGNTIYF. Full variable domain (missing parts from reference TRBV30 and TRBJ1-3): SQTIHQWPATLVQPVGSPLSLECTVEGTSNPNLYWYRQAAGRGLQLLFYSVGIGQISSEVPQNLSASRPQDRQFILSSKKLLLSDSGFYLCAWSGGGAQGNTIYFGEGSWLTVV.

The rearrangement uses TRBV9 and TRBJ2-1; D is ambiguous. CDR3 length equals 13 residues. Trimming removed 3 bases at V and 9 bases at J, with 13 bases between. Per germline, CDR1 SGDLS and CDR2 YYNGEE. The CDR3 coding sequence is TGTGCCAGCAGCGGGGATCTAGTTGGTGAGCAGTTCTTC. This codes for CASSGDLVGEQFF. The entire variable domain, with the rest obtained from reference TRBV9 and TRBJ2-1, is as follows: DSGVTQTPKHLITATGQRVTLRCSPRSGDLSVYWYQQSLDQGLQFLIQYYNGEERAKGNILERFSAQQFPDLHSELNLSSLELGDSALYFCASSGDLVGEQFFGPGTRLTVL.

Here the CDR3 DNA reads TGTGCCAGCAGGGGACTCAATTCACCCCTCCACTTT. Residues: CASRGLNSPLHF. The chain links TRBV27 to TRBJ1-6; perhaps TRBD1 as D (5 bases). This CDR3 contains 12 residues. V was shortened by 6 bases and J by 7 bases, with 7 bases between the two germline ends. The germline V gene encodes CDR1 MNHEY and CDR2 SMNVEV (reference sequence).

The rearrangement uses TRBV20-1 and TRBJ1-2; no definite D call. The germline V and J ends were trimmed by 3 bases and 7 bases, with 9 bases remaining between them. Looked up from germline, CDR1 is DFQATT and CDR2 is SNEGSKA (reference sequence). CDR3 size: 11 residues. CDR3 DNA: TGCAGTGCTAGGTCTGTCACTGGCTACACCTTC. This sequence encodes CSARSVTGYTF.

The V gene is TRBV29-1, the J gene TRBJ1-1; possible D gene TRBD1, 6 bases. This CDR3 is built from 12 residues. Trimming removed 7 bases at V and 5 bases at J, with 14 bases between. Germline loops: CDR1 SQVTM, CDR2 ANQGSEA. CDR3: CSADRGETEAFF. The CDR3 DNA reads TGCAGCGCCGATAGGGGGGAGACTGAAGCTTTCTTT.

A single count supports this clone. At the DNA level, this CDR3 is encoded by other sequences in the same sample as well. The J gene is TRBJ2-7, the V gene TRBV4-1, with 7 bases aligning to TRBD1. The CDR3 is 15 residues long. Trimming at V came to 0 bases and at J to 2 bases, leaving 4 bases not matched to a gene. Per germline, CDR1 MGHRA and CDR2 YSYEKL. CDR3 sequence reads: CASSQEGTDPYEQYF. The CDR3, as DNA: TGCGCCAGCAGCCAAGAGGGGACAGATCCCTACGAGCAGTACTTC.

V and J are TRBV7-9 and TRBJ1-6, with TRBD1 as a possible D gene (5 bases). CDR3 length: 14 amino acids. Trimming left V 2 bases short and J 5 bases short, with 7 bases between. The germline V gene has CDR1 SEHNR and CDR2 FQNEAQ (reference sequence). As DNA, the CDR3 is TGTGCCAGCAGCTTAAGAGGGGATAATTCACCCCTCCACTTT. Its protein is CASSLRGDNSPLHF.

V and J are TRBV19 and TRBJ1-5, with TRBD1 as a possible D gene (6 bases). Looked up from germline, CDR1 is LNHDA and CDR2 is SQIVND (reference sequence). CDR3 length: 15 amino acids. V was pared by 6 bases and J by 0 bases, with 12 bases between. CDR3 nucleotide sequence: TGTGCCAGTAGAGAGACAGGTTATAGCAATCAGCCCCAGCATTTT. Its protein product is CASRETGYSNQPQHF.

The DNA for the CDR3 is TGTGCCTGCGGTTGGACCGGGGAGCTGTTTTTT. Residues: CACGWTGELFF. V and J are TRBV30 and TRBJ2-2, with D hard to call. Trimming pared 6 bases from V and 5 bases from J, leaving 7 bases between. Germline V gene sequence: CDR1 GTSNPN, CDR2 SVGIG (reference sequence). The CDR3 loop spans 11 amino acids.

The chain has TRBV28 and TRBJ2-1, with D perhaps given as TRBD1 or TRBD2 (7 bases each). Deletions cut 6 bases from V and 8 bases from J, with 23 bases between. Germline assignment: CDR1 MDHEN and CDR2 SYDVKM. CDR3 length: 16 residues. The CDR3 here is CASSPPFHRGGDEQFF. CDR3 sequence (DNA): TGTGCCAGCAGCCCACCTTTTCACAGGGGAGGGGATGAGCAGTTCTTC.

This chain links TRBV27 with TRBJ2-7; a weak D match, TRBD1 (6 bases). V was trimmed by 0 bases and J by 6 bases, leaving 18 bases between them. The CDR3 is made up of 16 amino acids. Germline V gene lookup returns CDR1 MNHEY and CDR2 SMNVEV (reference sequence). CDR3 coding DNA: TGTGCCAGCAGTTTATCCGCTCCCCCAGGGGCGATCGAGCAGTACTTC. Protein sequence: CASSLSAPPGAIEQYF.

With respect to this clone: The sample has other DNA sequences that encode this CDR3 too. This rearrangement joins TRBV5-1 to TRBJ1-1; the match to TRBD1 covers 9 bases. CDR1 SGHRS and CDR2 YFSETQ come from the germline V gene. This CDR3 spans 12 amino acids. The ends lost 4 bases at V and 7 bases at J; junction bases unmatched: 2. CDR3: CASSVDRGEAFF. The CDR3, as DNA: TGCGCCAGCAGCGTGGACAGGGGTGAAGCTTTCTTT.

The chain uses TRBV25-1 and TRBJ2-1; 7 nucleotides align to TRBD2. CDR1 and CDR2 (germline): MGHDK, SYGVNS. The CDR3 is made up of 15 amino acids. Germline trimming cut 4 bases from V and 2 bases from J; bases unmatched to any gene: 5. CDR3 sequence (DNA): TGTGCCAGCAGTGCCCCGGGGGGTCCCTACAATGAGCAGTTCTTC. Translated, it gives CASSAPGGPYNEQFF.

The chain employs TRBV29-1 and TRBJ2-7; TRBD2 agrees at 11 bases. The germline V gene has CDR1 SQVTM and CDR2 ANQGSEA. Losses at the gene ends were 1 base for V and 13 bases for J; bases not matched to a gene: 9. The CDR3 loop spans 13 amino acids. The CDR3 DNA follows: TGCAGCGTTGAAGGCAGACTAGCGGGACTACCTTACTTC. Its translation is CSVEGRLAGLPYF.

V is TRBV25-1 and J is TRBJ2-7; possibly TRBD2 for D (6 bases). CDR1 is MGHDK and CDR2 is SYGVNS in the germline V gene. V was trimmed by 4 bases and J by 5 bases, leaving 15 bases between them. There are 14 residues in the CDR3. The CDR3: CASSATRDFDEQYF. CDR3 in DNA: TGTGCCAGCAGTGCAACTCGGGACTTCGACGAGCAGTACTTC.

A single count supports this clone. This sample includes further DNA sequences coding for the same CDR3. Here the CDR3 reads CASSVGQGGQPQHF. Here the CDR3 DNA reads TGTGCCAGCAGCGTAGGACAGGGAGGTCAGCCCCAGCATTTT. V usage is TRBV9 and J usage is TRBJ1-5; the match to TRBD1 covers 7 bases. The junction had 3 bases not matched to a gene; V was cut back by 0 bases and J by 6 bases. Looked up from germline, CDR1 is SGDLS and CDR2 is YYNGEE. The CDR3 spans 14 residues.

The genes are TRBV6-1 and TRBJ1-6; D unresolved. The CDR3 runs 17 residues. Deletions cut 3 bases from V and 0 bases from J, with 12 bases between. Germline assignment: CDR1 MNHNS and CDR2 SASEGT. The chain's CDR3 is CASSDNRQSSYNSPLHF. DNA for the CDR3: TGTGCCAGCAGTGATAACCGGCAGAGCTCCTATAATTCACCCCTCCACTTT.

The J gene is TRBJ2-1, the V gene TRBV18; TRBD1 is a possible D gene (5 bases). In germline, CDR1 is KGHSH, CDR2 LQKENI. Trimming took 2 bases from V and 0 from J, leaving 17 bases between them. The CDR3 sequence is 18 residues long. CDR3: CASSPTLMGLPSYNEQFF. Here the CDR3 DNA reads TGTGCCAGCTCACCAACTCTTATGGGGCTCCCCTCCTACAATGAGCAGTTCTTC.

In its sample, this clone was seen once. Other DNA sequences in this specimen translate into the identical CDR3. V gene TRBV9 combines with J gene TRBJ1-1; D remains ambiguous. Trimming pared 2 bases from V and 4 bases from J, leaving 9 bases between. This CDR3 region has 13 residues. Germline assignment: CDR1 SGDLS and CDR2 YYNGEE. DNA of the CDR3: TGTGCCAGCAGCGTGGGCAGCGTCACTGAAGCTTTCTTT. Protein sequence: CASSVGSVTEAFF.

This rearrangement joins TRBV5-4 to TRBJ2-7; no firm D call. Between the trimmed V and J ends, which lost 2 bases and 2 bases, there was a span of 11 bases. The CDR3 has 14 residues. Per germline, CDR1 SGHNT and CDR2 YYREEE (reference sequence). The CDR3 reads CASSLGPLAYEQYF. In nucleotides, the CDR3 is TGTGCCAGCAGCTTAGGTCCGCTAGCCTACGAGCAGTACTTC.

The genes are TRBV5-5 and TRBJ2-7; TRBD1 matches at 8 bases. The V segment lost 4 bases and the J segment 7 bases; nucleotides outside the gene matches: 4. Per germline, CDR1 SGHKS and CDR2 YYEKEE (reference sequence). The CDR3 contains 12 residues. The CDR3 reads CASSTGTGEQYF. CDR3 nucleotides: TGTGCCAGCAGCACGGGGACAGGAGAGCAGTACTTC.

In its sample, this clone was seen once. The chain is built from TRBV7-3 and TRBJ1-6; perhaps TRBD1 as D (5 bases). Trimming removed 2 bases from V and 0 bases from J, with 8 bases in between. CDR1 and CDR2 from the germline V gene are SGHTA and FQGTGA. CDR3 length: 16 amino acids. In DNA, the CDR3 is TGTGCCAGCAGCTTAGGTGGGGGCTCCTATAATTCACCCCTCCACTTT. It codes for CASSLGGGSYNSPLHF.

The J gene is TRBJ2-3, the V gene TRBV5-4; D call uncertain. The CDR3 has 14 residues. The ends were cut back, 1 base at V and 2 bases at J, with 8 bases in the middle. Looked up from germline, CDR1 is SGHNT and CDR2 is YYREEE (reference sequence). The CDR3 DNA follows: TGTGCCAGCAGCTTGAATACTGACACAGATACGCAGTATTTT. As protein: CASSLNTDTDTQYF.

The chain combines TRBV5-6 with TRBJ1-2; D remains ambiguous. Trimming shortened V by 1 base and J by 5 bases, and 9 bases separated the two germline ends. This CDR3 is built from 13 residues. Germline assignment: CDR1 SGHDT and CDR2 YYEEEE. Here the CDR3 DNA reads TGTGCCAGCAGCTTGCCAGCCACATATGGCTACACCTTC. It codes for CASSLPATYGYTF.